These T cell receptor beta chains were read from a single sample in a study of shared clonotypes between healthy human individuals. The data were produced by immunoSEQ multiplex PCR, yet TCRdb's version contains in-frame clones alone and is incomplete. The profile shows some 380,000 clones, around 96% of them singletons. Material: memory CD8+ T cells sorted from blood. The receptors originated from a man younger than 40 in good health. Both conserved end residues are part of each CDR3. The D gene is left open where the match is weak.

TRBV7-2,.,TRBJ2-1,14,CASSPGGWRDEQFF,TGTGCCAGCAGCCCGGGGGGCTGGCGAGATGAGCAGTTCTTC
TRBV5-4,.,TRBJ2-7,15,CASSLFGQTLGEQYF,TGTGCCAGCAGCTTGTTCGGACAGACCCTTGGCGAGCAGTACTTC
TRBV25-1,TRBD2,TRBJ2-5,17,CASSLGTSGRAAETQYF,TGTGCCAGCAGTTTAGGGACTAGCGGGAGGGCCGCGGAGACCCAGTACTTC
TRBV2,.,TRBJ2-7,17,CASSSSSARYRTYEQYF,TGTGCCAGCAGCTCGTCTAGCGCAAGATATAGAACCTACGAGCAGTACTTC
TRBV11-2,TRBD1,TRBJ1-2,14,CASSFGTGVYGYTF,TGTGCCAGCAGCTTCGGGACAGGGGTCTATGGCTACACCTTC
TRBV12-5,TRBD1,TRBJ2-2,15,CASGLGGANTGELFF,TGTGCTAGTGGTTTAGGGGGCGCGAACACCGGGGAGCTGTTTTTT
TRBV19,.,TRBJ1-5,15,CASSKVEANNQPQHF,TGTGCCAGTAGTAAGGTGGAGGCTAACAATCAGCCCCAGCATTTT
TRBV4-1,.,TRBJ2-5,15,CASSQDRTESETQYF,TGCGCCAGCAGCCAAGATAGGACTGAATCAGAGACCCAGTACTTC
TRBV5-1,TRBD2,TRBJ2-1,18,CASSLVAGAASRYNEQFF,TGCGCCAGCAGCTTGGTAGCGGGAGCCGCATCCCGCTACAATGAGCAGTTCTTC
TRBV5-1,.,TRBJ2-3,15,CASSLGDLSTDTQYF,TGCGCCAGCAGCTTGGGGGACCTTAGCACAGATACGCAGTATTTT
TRBV10-3,.,TRBJ2-4,15,CAISAEYRAKNIQYF,TGTGCCATCAGTGCGGAATATCGGGCCAAAAACATTCAGTACTTC
TRBV10-3,.,TRBJ1-2,15,CAISEKNGPNYGYTF,TGTGCCATCAGTGAGAAAAACGGACCTAACTATGGCTACACCTTC
TRBV19,.,TRBJ1-1,16,CASSIVGIGENTEAFF,TGTGCCAGTAGTATCGTTGGGATTGGGGAGAACACTGAAGCTTTCTTT
TRBV28,.,TRBJ1-4,14,CASIPHTGNEKLFF,TGTGCCAGCATACCGCACACAGGGAATGAAAAACTGTTTTTT
TRBV29-1,TRBD1,TRBJ2-5,12,CSVRPGGETQYF,TGCAGCGTTCGTCCAGGGGGCGAGACCCAGTACTTC
TRBV10-3,TRBD2,TRBJ2-2,14,CAISAGRGNGELFF,TGTGCCATCAGTGCGGGGAGGGGCAACGGGGAGCTGTTTTTT